This T cell receptor beta chain was retrieved from a study of T-cell memory formation after mild COVID-19. Background on the study: TCR clusters were mostly confined to one donor each.

In TCRdb, the 5' RACE reads were re-called with MiXCR into one record per CDR3 protein. The sample includes roughly 280,000 distinct CDR3 sequences, 15% to 20% seen only once; the top ten take about a fifth. Of note for this clonotype: The antigen is unknown.

Germline V gene data show CDR1 as SNHLY and CDR2 as FYNNEI. This CDR3 is 13 amino acids long. The V end lost 7 bases, the J end lost 0 bases, and 9 bases lay between the germline ends. Whole-study results and caveats: Detection of some responders pre-infection suggested pre-existing cross-reactive memory T cells participated. From day 15 to 85, contracting clones were balanced between CD4 and CD8, whereas later expanders leaned toward CD4+. Day 37-peaking second-wave clones had unconfirmed SARS-CoV-2 specificity.

The material sequenced was PBMCs or a T cell subset sorted from them (not recorded which). The clonotype was recovered from a man aged 18-30 years who had mild COVID-19 (a few samples of this study predate the infection). Cell type and time point are not known. This chain links TRBV2 with TRBJ1-1; D is unresolved. The CDR3 spells CASTSDVNTEAFF. In DNA, the CDR3 is TGTGCCAGCACCTCTGATGTGAACACTGAAGCTTTCTTT. Combining the CDR3 with reference TRBV2 and TRBJ1-1 gives the whole variable domain EPEVTQTPSHQVTQMGQEVILRCVPISNHLYFYWYRQILGQKVEFLVSFYNNEISEKSEIFDDQFSVERPDGSNFTLKIRSTKLEDSAMYFCASTSDVNTEAFFGQGTRLTVV.